A single T cell receptor (beta chain) is shown here with its context. What it binds is not known. The PCR ran on 60 Vbeta and 13 Jbeta primers. The protocol was immunoSEQ multiplex PCR, while the TCRdb copy is restricted to in-frame clones and leaves out a portion. In all, the sample yields approximately 200,000 clones. This specimen belongs to a study of cytomegalovirus exposure and HLA in healthy donors. Study background: 81% of 398 genotyped donors fell in the Caucasian-associated ancestry cluster. Findings and caveats of the study: An analysis was carried out later, and it reportedly showed fewer N-insertions in an Asian-associated ancestry cluster than the approximately 670-donor mean.

CDR1 GTSNPN and CDR2 SVGIG come from the germline V gene (reference sequence). Trimming removed 4 bases from V and 0 bases from J, with 7 bases in between. The CDR3 is made up of 13 amino acids. The sequence was obtained from a boy aged 5-17 years in good health and CMV-seronegative. The sequencing input was PBMCs. The chain uses TRBV30 and TRBJ1-5; D unresolved. CDR3 amino acids: CAWNTGSNQPQHF. The CDR3 DNA is TGTGCCTGGAACACGGGTAGCAATCAGCCCCAGCATTTT.